These T cell receptor beta chains were read from a single sample in a study of T cells in localized non-small cell lung cancer. Libraries were prepared by immunoSEQ multiplex PCR; TCRdb keeps only in-frame clonotypes and omits some of them. Among 40,000 to 55,000 clones listed, about 76% were seen once. Material: peripheral blood mononuclear cells, obtained before any cancer treatment. These receptors were obtained from a man between 40 and 75 years old with stage III lung adenocarcinoma. The CDR3 runs from the conserved cysteine through the conserved F or W. Fields, in order: clone size, V gene, J gene, CDR3 protein. Size tells how often a clone was seen (once, few, many) or the class of an expanded clone, and some rows leave it out.

clone_size: NA
v_call: TRBV19
j_call: TRBJ2-3
cdr3_aa: CASSPFWGEIDTQYF

clone_size: NA
v_call: TRBV7-9
j_call: TRBJ2-7
cdr3_aa: CASSPRDRVYEQYF

clone_size: once
v_call: TRBV28
j_call: TRBJ1-1
cdr3_aa: CASSSNRGPEAFF

clone_size: NA
v_call: TRBV11-3
j_call: TRBJ2-2
cdr3_aa: CASSLGGSNTGELFF

clone_size: NA
v_call: TRBV4-1
j_call: TRBJ1-5
cdr3_aa: CASSQTGNSNQPQHF

clone_size: NA
v_call: TRBV5-1
j_call: TRBJ2-7
cdr3_aa: CASREWQAISYEQYF

clone_size: NA
v_call: TRBV6-4
j_call: TRBJ2-4
cdr3_aa: CASSSEGAKNIQYF

clone_size: NA
v_call: TRBV6-6
j_call: TRBJ2-5
cdr3_aa: CASSYLSGGGTQYF

clone_size: once
v_call: TRBV29-1
j_call: TRBJ1-4
cdr3_aa: CSVIPATGPNEKLFF

clone_size: NA
v_call: TRBV5-1
j_call: TRBJ2-7
cdr3_aa: CASSFGGREIAYEQYF

clone_size: NA
v_call: TRBV19
j_call: TRBJ2-7
cdr3_aa: CASSRTGSGYEQYF

clone_size: once
v_call: TRBV29-1
j_call: TRBJ1-1
cdr3_aa: CSVVRDRGAAAFF

clone_size: NA
v_call: TRBV27
j_call: TRBJ2-5
cdr3_aa: CASGSKPGVREETQYF

clone_size: NA
v_call: TRBV15
j_call: TRBJ2-7
cdr3_aa: CATSKSHRSYEQYF

clone_size: NA
v_call: TRBV11-2
j_call: TRBJ2-5
cdr3_aa: CASSSLSGATQETQYF

clone_size: few
v_call: TRBV29-1
j_call: TRBJ2-1
cdr3_aa: CSVETGTALSSYNEQFF

clone_size: NA
v_call: TRBV27
j_call: TRBJ2-5
cdr3_aa: CASRGQGGKETQYF

clone_size: NA
v_call: TRBV5-1
j_call: TRBJ2-1
cdr3_aa: CASSLGSVNNEQFF

clone_size: NA
v_call: TRBV19
j_call: TRBJ1-5
cdr3_aa: CASTIETGVMGQPQHF

clone_size: NA
v_call: TRBV5-1
j_call: TRBJ2-3
cdr3_aa: CASSLGLAGDTQYF

clone_size: NA
v_call: TRBV11-2
j_call: TRBJ2-7
cdr3_aa: CASSSGRGQHEQYF

clone_size: NA
v_call: TRBV13
j_call: TRBJ2-7
cdr3_aa: CASRSFPGQTFYEQYF

clone_size: NA
v_call: TRBV9
j_call: TRBJ1-6
cdr3_aa: CASSAPPGSPYNSPLHF

clone_size: NA
v_call: TRBV6-5
j_call: TRBJ1-6
cdr3_aa: CASSYRGSPLHF

clone_size: NA
v_call: TRBV6-4
j_call: TRBJ2-2
cdr3_aa: CASSARTGPRGFELFF

clone_size: NA
v_call: TRBV5-4
j_call: TRBJ2-7
cdr3_aa: CASSDPGQGTGGEQYF

clone_size: once
v_call: TRBV5-8
j_call: TRBJ1-2
cdr3_aa: CASSLWDYGYTF

clone_size: few
v_call: TRBV25-1
j_call: TRBJ1-2
cdr3_aa: CASKGLGTTNYGYTF

clone_size: NA
v_call: TRBV7-8
j_call: TRBJ1-1
cdr3_aa: CASSDTTNTEAFF

clone_size: once
v_call: TRBV27
j_call: TRBJ2-1
cdr3_aa: CASSLGQSYNEQFF

clone_size: NA
v_call: TRBV5-4
j_call: TRBJ1-6
cdr3_aa: CASSRGQGNSPLHF

clone_size: few
v_call: TRBV7-8
j_call: TRBJ2-3
cdr3_aa: CASSSLQGMKDTQYF

clone_size: NA
v_call: TRBV19
j_call: TRBJ2-3
cdr3_aa: CASSILGPADTQYF

clone_size: NA
v_call: TRBV6-4
j_call: TRBJ1-4
cdr3_aa: CASSGGRGLPNEKLFF

clone_size: NA
v_call: TRBV19
j_call: TRBJ2-3
cdr3_aa: CASSMASGGIDTQYF

clone_size: few
v_call: TRBV9
j_call: TRBJ2-2
cdr3_aa: CASSVAGTSGGDGELFF

clone_size: NA
v_call: TRBV27
j_call: TRBJ2-3
cdr3_aa: CASSLTRRGGYTDTQYF

clone_size: NA
v_call: TRBV7-2
j_call: TRBJ2-1
cdr3_aa: CASSDRTGGNEQFF

clone_size: NA
v_call: TRBV19
j_call: TRBJ2-5
cdr3_aa: CASRTTGAETQYF

clone_size: NA
v_call: TRBV27
j_call: TRBJ2-1
cdr3_aa: CATRTRGTYNEQFF

clone_size: NA
v_call: TRBV11-2
j_call: TRBJ2-5
cdr3_aa: CASSLFRGQETQYF

clone_size: NA
v_call: TRBV6-5
j_call: TRBJ2-4
cdr3_aa: CASSKGQGAKYF

clone_size: NA
v_call: TRBV5-4
j_call: TRBJ2-3
cdr3_aa: CASSPPPTSGGKDTQYF

clone_size: few
v_call: TRBV19
j_call: TRBJ1-2
cdr3_aa: CASSSPRQGAGGYTF